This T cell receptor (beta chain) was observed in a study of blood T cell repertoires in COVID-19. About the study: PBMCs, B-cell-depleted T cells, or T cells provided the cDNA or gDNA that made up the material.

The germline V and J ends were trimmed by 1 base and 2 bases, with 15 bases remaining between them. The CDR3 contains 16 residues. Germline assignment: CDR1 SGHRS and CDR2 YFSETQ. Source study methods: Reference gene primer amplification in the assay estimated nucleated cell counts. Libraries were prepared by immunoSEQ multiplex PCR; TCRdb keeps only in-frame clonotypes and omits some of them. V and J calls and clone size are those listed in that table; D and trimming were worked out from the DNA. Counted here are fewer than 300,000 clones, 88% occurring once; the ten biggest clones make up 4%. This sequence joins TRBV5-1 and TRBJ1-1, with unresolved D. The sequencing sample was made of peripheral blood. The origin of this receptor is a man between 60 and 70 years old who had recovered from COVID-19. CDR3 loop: CASSLTGTIPNTEAFF. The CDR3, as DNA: TGCGCCAGCAGCTTGACCGGAACTATCCCTAACACTGAAGCTTTCTTT.